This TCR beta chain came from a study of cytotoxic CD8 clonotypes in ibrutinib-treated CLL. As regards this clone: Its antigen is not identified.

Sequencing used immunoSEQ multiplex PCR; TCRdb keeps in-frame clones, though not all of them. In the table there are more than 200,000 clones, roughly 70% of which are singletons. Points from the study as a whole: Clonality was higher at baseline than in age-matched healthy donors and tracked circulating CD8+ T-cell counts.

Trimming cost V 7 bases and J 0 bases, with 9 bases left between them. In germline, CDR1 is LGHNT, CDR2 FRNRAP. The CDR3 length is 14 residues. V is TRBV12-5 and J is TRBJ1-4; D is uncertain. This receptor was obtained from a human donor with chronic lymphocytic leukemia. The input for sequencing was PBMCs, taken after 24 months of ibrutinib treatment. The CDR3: CASAFGATNEKLFF. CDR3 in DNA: TGTGCTAGTGCCTTCGGGGCAACTAATGAAAAACTGTTTTTT.